These T cell receptor beta chains were read from a single sample in a study of cytomegalovirus exposure and HLA in healthy donors. Sequencing was performed with immunoSEQ multiplex PCR; in TCRdb, only in-frame clones are kept and a portion is missing. Among 150,000 to 200,000 clones listed, approximately 79% were seen once. The source material was PBMCs. The receptors shown here come from a man aged 50 to 59 in good health and CMV-seropositive. Each CDR3 is given with its conserved first and last residue. The order of the fields is V gene, clone size, J gene, D gene, CDR3 DNA, CDR3 protein. The D gene is left open where the match is weak. Part of the rows lack a size; the others show once, few, many or a class for expanded clones.

TRBV29-1	.	TRBJ2-7	TRBD2	TGCAGCGTGGGGGGGACCGTAAGCTCCTACGAGCAGTACTTC	CSVGGTVSSYEQYF
TRBV18	.	TRBJ2-5	.	TGTGCCAGCTCACCGGGACTTGAAGAGACCCAGTACTTC	CASSPGLEETQYF
TRBV19	few	TRBJ1-1	.	TGTGCCAGTAGTATAGGAGAGAACACTGAAGCTTTCTTT	CASSIGENTEAFF
TRBV6-5	.	TRBJ1-2	TRBD1	TGTGCCAGCAGTACAAGGGACAGGATGAACTATGGCTACACCTTC	CASSTRDRMNYGYTF
TRBV5-4	.	TRBJ2-2	.	TGTGCCAGCAGCTTAGCAGGGGGAGGTTACACCGGGGAGCTGTTTTTT	CASSLAGGGYTGELFF
TRBV4-2	.	TRBJ2-5	TRBD2	TGTGCCAGCAGCCAAGGGGCGGGGGAAGAGACCCAGTACTTC	CASSQGAGEETQYF
TRBV10-3	.	TRBJ2-5	.	TGTGCCATCGGGGGGGCAGCAGAAGAGACCCAGTACTTC	CAIGGAAEETQYF
TRBV7-2	.	TRBJ2-5	TRBD2	TGTGCCAGCAGCTCCCAACTAGCGGGGGTTGGAGAGACCCAGTACTTC	CASSSQLAGVGETQYF
TRBV19	.	TRBJ2-1	.	TGTGCCAGTAGTACCCAAAGCGTTGAGCAGTTCTTC	CASSTQSVEQFF
TRBV4-1	.	TRBJ2-5	TRBD2	TGCGCCAGCAGCCAGCTCTTTACCGGGACTAGCGGGGGGCCCCAGGGCTATGAGACCCAGTACTTC	CASSQLFTGTSGGPQGYETQYF
TRBV4-1	.	TRBJ2-4	.	TGCGCCAGCAGCCAAGTAAGGGGTCCCTTAGCCAAAAACATTCAGTACTTC	CASSQVRGPLAKNIQYF
TRBV6-5	.	TRBJ1-6	.	TGTGCCAGCAGTTACGGACAGTCAGTGATGGGGCCCCTCCACTTT	CASSYGQSVMGPLHF
TRBV25-1	.	TRBJ2-7	TRBD1	TGTGCCAGCAGTCGGGGACAGGGGGCTTACGAGCAGTACTTC	CASSRGQGAYEQYF
TRBV28	.	TRBJ1-1	TRBD1	TGTGCCAGCACAACGGGGCATCAGGGTAGGGGGCTGAACACTGAAGCTTTCTTT	CASTTGHQGRGLNTEAFF
TRBV7-9	.	TRBJ1-2	.	TGTGCCAGCAGCCAGGACACCTATGGCTACACCTTC	CASSQDTYGYTF
TRBV14	.	TRBJ2-7	.	TGTGCCAGCAGCCACACCACAGGGTTATACGAGCAGTACTTC	CASSHTTGLYEQYF
TRBV7-8	.	TRBJ1-5	TRBD1	TGTGCCAGCAGCTTAGCCGTCGGGACAGGGGTCTCGCATCAGCCCCAGCATTTT	CASSLAVGTGVSHQPQHF
TRBV4-1	.	TRBJ2-7	TRBD2	TGCGCCAGCAGCCACCCGGGACTAGCGGGGGCCCTAGGGGGGGAGCAGTACTTC	CASSHPGLAGALGGEQYF
TRBV7-8	few	TRBJ1-6	TRBD1	TGTGCCAGCAGCTTAGCTCGTCGGACAGGGTGGAGATCACCCCTCCACTTT	CASSLARRTGWRSPLHF
TRBV6-4	once	TRBJ1-2	.	TGTGCCAGCAGCACCGGGGGGGGGTATGGCTACACCTTC	CASSTGGGYGYTF
TRBV4-1	.	TRBJ1-5	.	TGCGCCAGCAGCCAAACTGGACAGACAAGCAATCAGCCCCAGCATTTT	CASSQTGQTSNQPQHF
TRBV4-1	.	TRBJ1-4	.	TGCGCCAGCAGCCACCAGGGCGGCGAAAAACTGTTTTTT	CASSHQGGEKLFF
TRBV28	.	TRBJ2-5	TRBD2	TGTGCCAGCAGTTTATTACTGGGACTAGCGGAGAAGACCCAGTACTTC	CASSLLLGLAEKTQYF
TRBV18	.	TRBJ1-2	TRBD1	TGTGCCAGCTCACCGGGACAGGGGTCCGGCTACACCTTC	CASSPGQGSGYTF
TRBV11-2	.	TRBJ2-5	.	TGTGCCAGCAGCCCTTGGCAGGGTTCTGAAGAGACCCAGTACTTC	CASSPWQGSEETQYF
TRBV5-1	.	TRBJ2-2	TRBD2	TGCGCCAGCAGCTTGGAAGGGACTAGGGTTGTCGGGGAGCTGTTTTTT	CASSLEGTRVVGELFF
TRBV6-1	.	TRBJ2-5	TRBD2	TGTGCCAGCAGTCGGGGGCGGGGGGTTGGGGAGACCCAGTACTTC	CASSRGRGVGETQYF
TRBV6-5	few	TRBJ1-2	.	TGTGCCAGCAGTTACTCGATCGAGGTTAGCACCTATGGCTACACCTTC	CASSYSIEVSTYGYTF
TRBV5-1	.	TRBJ2-7	TRBD2	TGCGCCAGCAGCTTGGGACTAGCGGGGGGACCCTACGAGCAGTACTTC	CASSLGLAGGPYEQYF
TRBV19	.	TRBJ1-3	.	TGTGCCAGCATGAGGTGGAGCTCTGGAAACACCATATATTTT	CASMRWSSGNTIYF
TRBV2	.	TRBJ1-4	.	TGTGCCAGCAGTGAGTCTGAGAAACTGTTTTTT	CASSESEKLFF
TRBV7-8	.	TRBJ2-5	TRBD1	TGTGCCAGCAGCTTAAGACAGGGGTTCCAAGAGACCCAGTACTTC	CASSLRQGFQETQYF
TRBV19	.	TRBJ1-4	TRBD1	TGTGCCAGTAGAACGACAGGGGGCGACGGAAAACTGTTTTTT	CASRTTGGDGKLFF
TRBV7-2	.	TRBJ2-3	.	TGTGCCAGCAGCTTATCCCTCATGGGCAGCACAGATACGCAGTATTTT	CASSLSLMGSTDTQYF
TRBV21-1	few	TRBJ2-1	.	TGTGCCAGCACCCCTGACAGGGAGCATGAGCAGTTCTTC	CASTPDREHEQFF
TRBV18	.	TRBJ2-3	TRBD1	TGTGCCAGCACTCTCGGACAGGGCCCCCAGAGAGATACGCAGTATTTT	CASTLGQGPQRDTQYF
TRBV6-5	.	TRBJ2-1	TRBD1	TGTGCCAGCAGTCGGGACAGGGGGCGTTACAATGAGCAGTTCTTC	CASSRDRGRYNEQFF
TRBV19	.	TRBJ1-5	.	TGTGCCAGTAGTATAGTTTATCTGAGTACCCGAGATCAGCCCCAGCATTTT	CASSIVYLSTRDQPQHF
TRBV10-3	.	TRBJ2-3	.	TGTGCCATCAAAGGCGGGGTGAGCGATACGCAGTATTTT	CAIKGGVSDTQYF
TRBV7-2	.	TRBJ2-3	TRBD2	TGTGCCAGCAGCCTCCGGACTAGCGGGGAAGATACGCAGTATTTT	CASSLRTSGEDTQYF
TRBV7-9	.	TRBJ2-7	TRBD1	TGTGCCAGCAGTAGGGGACAGGGAAATCCCTACGAGCAGTACTTC	CASSRGQGNPYEQYF
TRBV5-6	few	TRBJ2-1	.	TGTGCCAGCAGCGGACCCGTCCGACAGCCTGAGCAGTTCTTC	CASSGPVRQPEQFF
TRBV4-1	many	TRBJ1-5	.	TGCGCCAGCAGAAAGACCGTCGGCGGGGATAGCAATCAGCCCCAGCATTTT	CASRKTVGGDSNQPQHF
TRBV2	.	TRBJ2-5	TRBD2	TGTGCCAGCAGTCGACGGGGAGTGCGGGGGGGCGCGTTTACGGAGACCCAGTACTTC	CASSRRGVRGGAFTETQYF